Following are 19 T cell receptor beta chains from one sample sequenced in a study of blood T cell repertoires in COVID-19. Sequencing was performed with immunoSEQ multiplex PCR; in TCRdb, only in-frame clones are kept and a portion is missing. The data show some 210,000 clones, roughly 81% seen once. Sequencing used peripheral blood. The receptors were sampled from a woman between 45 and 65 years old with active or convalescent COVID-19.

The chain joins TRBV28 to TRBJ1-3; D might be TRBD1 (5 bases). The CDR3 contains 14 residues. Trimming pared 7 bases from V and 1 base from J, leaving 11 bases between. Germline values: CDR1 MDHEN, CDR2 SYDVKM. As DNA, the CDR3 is TGTGCCAGCACCGACAGTCTTTCTGGAAACACCATATATTTT. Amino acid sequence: CASTDSLSGNTIYF.

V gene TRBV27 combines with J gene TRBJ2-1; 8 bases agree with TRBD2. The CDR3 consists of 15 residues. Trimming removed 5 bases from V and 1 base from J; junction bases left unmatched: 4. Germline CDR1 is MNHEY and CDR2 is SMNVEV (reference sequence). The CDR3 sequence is CASSSGGGSYNEQFF. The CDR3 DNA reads TGTGCCAGCAGTAGCGGGGGAGGGTCCTACAATGAGCAGTTCTTC.

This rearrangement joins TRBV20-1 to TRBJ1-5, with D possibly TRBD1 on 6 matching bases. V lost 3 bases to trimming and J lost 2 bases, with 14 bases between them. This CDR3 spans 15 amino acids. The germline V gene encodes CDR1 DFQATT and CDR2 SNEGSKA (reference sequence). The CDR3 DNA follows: TGCAGTGCTAGTGTACAGGGTTACGGCAATCAGCCCCAGCATTTT. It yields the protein CSASVQGYGNQPQHF.

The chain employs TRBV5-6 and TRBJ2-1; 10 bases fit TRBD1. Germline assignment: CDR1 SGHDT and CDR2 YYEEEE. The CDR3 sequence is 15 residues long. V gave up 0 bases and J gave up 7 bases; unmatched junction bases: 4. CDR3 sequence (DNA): TGTGCCAGCAGCTTGGAAGGACAGGGGGTTAATGAGCAGTTCTTC. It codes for CASSLEGQGVNEQFF.

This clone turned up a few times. The CDR3 protein is CASSQGPSGGGGNEQFF. In DNA form, the CDR3 reads TGTGCCAGCAGCCAGGGACCTAGCGGGGGCGGGGGGAATGAGCAGTTCTTC. The chain carries TRBV3-1 (or the pseudogene TRBV3-2) and TRBJ2-1, with 10 bases identical to TRBD2. The CDR3 runs 17 residues. The germline V gene has CDR1 LGHDT and CDR2 YNNKEL (reference sequence). The V segment lost 3 bases and the J segment 7 bases; nucleotides outside the gene matches: 12.

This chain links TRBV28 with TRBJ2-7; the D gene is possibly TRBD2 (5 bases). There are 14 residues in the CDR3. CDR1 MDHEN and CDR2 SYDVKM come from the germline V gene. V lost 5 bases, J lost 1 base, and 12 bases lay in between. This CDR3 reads CASSEEAISYEQYV. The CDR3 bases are TGTGCCAGCAGTGAGGAGGCAATTTCCTACGAGCAGTACGTC.

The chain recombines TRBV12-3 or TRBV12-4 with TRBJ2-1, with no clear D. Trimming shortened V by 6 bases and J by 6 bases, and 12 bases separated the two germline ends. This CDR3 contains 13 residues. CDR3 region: CASRGFTSNEQFF. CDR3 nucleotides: TGTGCCAGCAGGGGCTTCACCAGCAATGAGCAGTTCTTC.

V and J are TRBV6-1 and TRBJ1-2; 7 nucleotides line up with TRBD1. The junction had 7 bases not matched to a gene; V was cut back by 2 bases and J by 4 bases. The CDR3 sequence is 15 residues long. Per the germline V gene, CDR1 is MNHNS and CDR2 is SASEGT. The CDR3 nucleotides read TGTGCCAGCAGTGAATCCGGGACAGCCCGCTATGGCTACACCTTC. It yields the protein CASSESGTARYGYTF.

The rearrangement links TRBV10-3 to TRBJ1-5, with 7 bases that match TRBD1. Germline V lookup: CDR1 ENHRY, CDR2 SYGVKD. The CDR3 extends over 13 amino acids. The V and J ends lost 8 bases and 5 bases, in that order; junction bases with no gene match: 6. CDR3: CAIRIDRDQPQHF. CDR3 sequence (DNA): TGTGCCATCCGAATCGACAGGGATCAGCCCCAGCATTTT.

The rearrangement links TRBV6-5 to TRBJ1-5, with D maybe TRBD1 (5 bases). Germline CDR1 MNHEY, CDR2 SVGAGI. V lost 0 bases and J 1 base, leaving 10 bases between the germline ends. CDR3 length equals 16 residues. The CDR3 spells CASSYSGRGSNQPQHF. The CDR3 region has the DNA TGTGCCAGCAGTTACTCAGGGAGGGGAAGCAATCAGCCCCAGCATTTT.

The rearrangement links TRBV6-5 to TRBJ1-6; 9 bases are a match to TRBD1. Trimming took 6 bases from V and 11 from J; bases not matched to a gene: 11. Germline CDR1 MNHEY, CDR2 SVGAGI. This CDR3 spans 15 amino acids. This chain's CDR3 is CASSPPGTGGTPLHF. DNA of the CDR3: TGTGCCAGCAGCCCCCCGGGAACAGGGGGCACACCCCTCCACTTT.

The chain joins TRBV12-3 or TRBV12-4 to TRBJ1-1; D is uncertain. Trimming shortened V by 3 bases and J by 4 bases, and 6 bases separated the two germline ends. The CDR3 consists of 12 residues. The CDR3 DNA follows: TGTGCCAGCAGTTTTGGGCCCACTGAAGCTTTCTTT. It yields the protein CASSFGPTEAFF.

The CDR3 is CASSWYPGEAFF. The CDR3 region has the DNA TGTGCCAGCAGCTGGTACCCGGGTGAAGCTTTCTTT. The chain links TRBV9 to TRBJ1-1; no firm D call. CDR1 SGDLS and CDR2 YYNGEE come from the germline V gene. Trimming removed 4 bases at V and 7 bases at J, with 11 bases between. This CDR3 comprises 12 residues.

As DNA, the CDR3 is TGTGCCAGCAGTGGGGACAGGCAAAACTATGGCTACACCTTC. This sequence encodes CASSGDRQNYGYTF. V is TRBV2 and J is TRBJ1-2, with TRBD1 matching over 8 bases. V lost 4 bases to trimming and J lost 2 bases; unmatched junction nucleotides: 3. Germline V gene data show CDR1 as SNHLY and CDR2 as FYNNEI. The CDR3 spans 14 residues. Full variable domain (missing parts from reference TRBV2 and TRBJ1-2): EPEVTQTPSHQVTQMGQEVILRCVPISNHLYFYWYRQILGQKVEFLVSFYNNEISEKSEIFDDQFSVERPDGSNFTLKIRSTKLEDSAMYFCASSGDRQNYGYTFGSGTRLTVV.

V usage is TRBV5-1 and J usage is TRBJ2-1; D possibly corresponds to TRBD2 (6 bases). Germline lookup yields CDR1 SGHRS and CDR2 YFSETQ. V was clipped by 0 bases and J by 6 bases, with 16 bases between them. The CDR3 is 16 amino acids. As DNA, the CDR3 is TGCGCCAGCAGCTTGGGGGTATTAGCGGCGTTCAATGAGCAGTTCTTC. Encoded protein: CASSLGVLAAFNEQFF.

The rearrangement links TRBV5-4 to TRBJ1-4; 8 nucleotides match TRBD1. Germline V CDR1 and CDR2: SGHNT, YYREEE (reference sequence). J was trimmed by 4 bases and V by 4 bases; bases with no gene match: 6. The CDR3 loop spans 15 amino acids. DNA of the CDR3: TGTGCCAGCAGCCCGACAGGGGCAAGTAATGAAAAACTGTTTTTT. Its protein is CASSPTGASNEKLFF. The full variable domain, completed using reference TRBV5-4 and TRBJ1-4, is ETGVTQSPTHLIKTRGQQVTLRCSSQSGHNTVSWYQQALGQGPQFIFQYYREEENGRGNFPPRFSGLQFPNYSSELNVNALELDDSALYLCASSPTGASNEKLFFGSGTQLSVL.

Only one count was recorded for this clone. The CDR3 bases are TGTGCCAGCAGCTTAGAGTCTAGCGGGAGGAGCTCCTACAATGAGCAGTTCTTC. Its protein product is CASSLESSGRSSYNEQFF. The J gene is TRBJ2-1, the V gene TRBV7-9; TRBD2 matches 11 bases. The germline CDR1 and CDR2 sequences are SEHNR and FQNEAQ (reference sequence). V lost 1 base and J lost 0; bases outside the gene matches: 5. The CDR3 has 18 amino acids.

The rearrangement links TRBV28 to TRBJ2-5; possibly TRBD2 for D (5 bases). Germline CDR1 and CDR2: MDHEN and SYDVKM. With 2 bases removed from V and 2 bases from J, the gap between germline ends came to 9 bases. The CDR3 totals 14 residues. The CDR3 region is CASSLGLAQETQYF. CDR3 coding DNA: TGTGCCAGCAGTTTAGGGCTAGCTCAAGAGACCCAGTACTTC.

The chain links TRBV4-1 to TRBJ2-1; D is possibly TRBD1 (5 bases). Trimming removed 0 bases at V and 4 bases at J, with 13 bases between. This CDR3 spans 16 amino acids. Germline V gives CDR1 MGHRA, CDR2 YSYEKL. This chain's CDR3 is CASSQDRTSVYNEQFF. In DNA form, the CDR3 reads TGCGCCAGCAGCCAAGACCGGACATCGGTGTACAATGAGCAGTTCTTC.